Shown below are 19 T cell receptor beta chains from a single sample sequenced in a study of blood T cell repertoires in COVID-19. Data came from immunoSEQ multiplex PCR; TCRdb stores just in-frame clones and leaves some out. The data show 120,000 or so clones, with about 88% seen just once and approximately 5% held by the top ten. The sequenced sample consisted of peripheral blood. The receptors originated from a man between 60 and 70 years old with COVID-19, enrolled during active disease.

The chain recombines TRBV11-2 with TRBJ2-3, with unresolved D. V was pared by 6 bases and J by 0 bases, with 16 bases between. In germline, CDR1 is SGHAT, CDR2 FQNNGV. This CDR3 contains 16 residues. DNA for the CDR3: TGTGCCAGCAGGGAAAACACAGCCGCTAGCACAGATACGCAGTATTTT. This sequence encodes CASRENTAASTDTQYF.

This chain joins TRBV7-8 and TRBJ2-1; perhaps TRBD2 as D (7 bases). Germline V gene data show CDR1 as SGHVS and CDR2 as FQNEAQ. With 4 bases removed from V and 5 bases from J, the gap between germline ends came to 15 bases. CDR3 size: 15 residues. CDR3 sequence (DNA): TGTGCCAGCAGCTGGGGAGGGGGTTTGCACAATGAGCAGTTCTTC. This gives the protein CASSWGGGLHNEQFF.

The chain has TRBV6-4 and TRBJ2-2, with 11 nucleotides matching TRBD2. With V trimmed by 4 bases and J by 3 bases, 4 bases remained unmatched. Germline CDR1 MRHNA, CDR2 SNTAGT. CDR3 length equals 16 residues. The CDR3 region has the DNA TGTGCCAGCAGTGTCTTAGCGGGAGGGCACACCGGGGAGCTGTTTTTT. Translation gives CASSVLAGGHTGELFF.

The chain couples TRBV27 to TRBJ1-2; 7 bases are a match to TRBD1. V lost 7 bases, J lost 8 bases, and 19 bases stayed unmatched. Germline CDR1 MNHEY, CDR2 SMNVEV (reference sequence). The CDR3 is 16 amino acids. The chain's CDR3 is CASNQKATGLVQGYTF. CDR3 DNA sequence: TGTGCCAGCAACCAAAAAGCGACAGGGCTGGTACAAGGCTACACCTTC.

This sequence joins TRBV3-1 (or the pseudogene TRBV3-2) and TRBJ2-1; TRBD2 matches at 12 bases. Trimming removed 3 bases from V and 2 bases from J; junction bases left unmatched: 5. Germline V gives CDR1 LGHDT, CDR2 YNNKEL (reference sequence). The CDR3 totals 17 residues. The CDR3 reads CASSQTSGSMAYNEQFF. The CDR3 nucleotides read TGTGCCAGCAGCCAGACTAGCGGGAGTATGGCCTACAATGAGCAGTTCTTC.

J is TRBJ2-1 and V is TRBV5-1, with TRBD1 matching 7 bases. The germline CDR1 and CDR2 sequences are SGHRS and YFSETQ. This CDR3 has 14 amino acids. With 4 bases clipped from V and 1 base from J, the junction kept 2 bases outside the gene matches. CDR3 DNA: TGCGCCAGCAGCCCGGGACAGTCCTACAATGAGCAGTTCTTC. This codes for CASSPGQSYNEQFF.

Concerning this clone itself: The same CDR3 is also encoded by other DNA sequences in this sample. CDR3 in amino acids: CASSLGLAGGQETQYF. The CDR3, as DNA: TGCGCCAGCAGCTTGGGTCTAGCGGGAGGTCAAGAGACCCAGTACTTC. V gene TRBV5-1 combines with J gene TRBJ2-5; TRBD2 matches 11 bases. After removal of 0 bases from V and 2 bases from J, the junction contained 3 bases not matched to a gene. Germline CDR1 is SGHRS and CDR2 is YFSETQ. This CDR3 region has 16 residues. Complete variable domain (other parts from reference TRBV5-1 and TRBJ2-5): KAGVTQTPRYLIKTRGQQVTLSCSPISGHRSVSWYQQTPGQGLQFLFEYFSETQRNKGNFPGRFSGRQFSNSRSEMNVSTLELGDSALYLCASSLGLAGGQETQYFGPGTRLLVL.

The chain has TRBV7-9 and TRBJ1-4; D not resolved. The CDR3 has 14 amino acids. Trimming pared 0 bases from V and 0 bases from J, leaving 2 bases between. The V gene's germline CDR1 is SEHNR and CDR2 FQNEAQ (reference sequence). The CDR3 is CASSLASTNEKLFF. CDR3 nucleotides: TGTGCCAGCAGCTTAGCCTCAACTAATGAAAAACTGTTTTTT.

The genes are TRBV14 and TRBJ2-2, with D uncertain. Per the germline V gene, CDR1 is SGHDN and CDR2 is FVKESK. The CDR3 is made up of 14 amino acids. Trimming cost V 1 base and J 1 base, with 4 bases left between them. The CDR3 bases are TGTGCCAGCAGCCAAGGGCAGAACACCGGGGAGCTGTTTTTT. Its translation is CASSQGQNTGELFF.

The chain has TRBV25-1 and TRBJ2-7; tentative D call: TRBD2 (6 bases). CDR3 length equals 15 residues. Trimming took off 3 bases at V and 3 bases at J, with 15 bases between the two ends. The germline gives CDR1 MGHDK, CDR2 SYGVNS. CDR3 DNA sequence: TGTGCCAGCAGTGAGGGGACTCCCTCCCTCTACGAGCAGTACTTC. Amino acid sequence: CASSEGTPSLYEQYF.

For the CDR3, the DNA is TGTGCCAGCAGCTCGTCCGGGACAGGGGAAGAGACCCAGTACTTC. Protein product: CASSSSGTGEETQYF. The V gene is TRBV5-5, the J gene TRBJ2-5; 10 nucleotides match TRBD1. The V and J ends lost 3 bases and 3 bases, in that order; junction bases with no gene match: 5. The length of the CDR3 is 15 residues. CDR1 and CDR2 from the germline V gene are SGHKS and YYEKEE (reference sequence).

This chain uses TRBV6-2 or TRBV6-3 with TRBJ2-7; D is possibly TRBD2 (7 bases). The V end was cut by 5 bases, the J end by 5 bases, with 19 bases between. This CDR3 has 15 amino acids. CDR1 is MNHEY, CDR2 SVGEGT, per germline. The chain's CDR3 is CASSGTGGGRHEQYF. Written as DNA, the CDR3 is TGTGCCAGCAGTGGCACGGGGGGCGGGAGACACGAGCAGTACTTC.

This sequence joins TRBV29-1 and TRBJ1-3; D may be TRBD1 (6 bases). The CDR3 runs to 14 residues. CDR1 is SQVTM, CDR2 ANQGSEA, per germline. V was pared by 4 bases and J by 0 bases, with 10 bases between. This CDR3 is CSVVDRSSGNTIYF. The CDR3 nucleotides are TGCAGCGTTGTCGACAGGAGCTCTGGAAACACCATATATTTT.

The chain joins TRBV7-2 to TRBJ2-3; TRBD2 matches 8 bases. The CDR3 consists of 16 residues. Losses at the gene ends were 2 bases for V and 5 bases for J; bases not matched to a gene: 9. Per the germline V gene, CDR1 is SGHTA and CDR2 is FQGNSA. CDR3 protein: CASSLFGAGVEDTQYF. The CDR3, as DNA: TGTGCCAGCAGCTTATTTGGAGCGGGAGTAGAAGATACGCAGTATTTT.

This clone was seen only once. V and J are TRBV19 and TRBJ2-4; 10 positions match TRBD1. After removal of 7 bases from V and 3 bases from J, the junction contained 12 bases not matched to a gene. Germline V gives CDR1 LNHDA, CDR2 SQIVND (reference sequence). The CDR3 is made up of 17 amino acids. The CDR3 protein is CASTPGDRGRGKNIQYF. CDR3 sequence (DNA): TGTGCCAGTACCCCGGGGGACAGGGGCAGGGGCAAAAACATTCAGTACTTC.

This clone was counted once. The chain combines TRBV3-1 (or the pseudogene TRBV3-2) with TRBJ2-7; 9 bases line up with TRBD2. The CDR3 runs 15 residues. Losses at the gene ends were 4 bases for V and 5 bases for J; bases not matched to a gene: 9. The germline V gene encodes CDR1 LGHDT and CDR2 YNNKEL (reference sequence). CDR3 nucleotides: TGTGCCAGCAGCCTTGAGGGACTAGCTCCCCACGAGCAGTACTTC. As protein: CASSLEGLAPHEQYF.

This clone was counted a single time. The CDR3 is CASSLSWADREAFF. CDR3 nucleotide sequence: TGTGCCAGCAGTTTGTCATGGGCGGACAGAGAAGCTTTCTTT. The V call is TRBV28, the J call TRBJ1-1; D might be TRBD1 (6 bases). V dropped 3 bases and J dropped 8 bases, with 16 bases sitting between them. From germline, CDR1 is MDHEN and CDR2 SYDVKM. This CDR3 spans 14 amino acids.

V usage is TRBV18 and J usage is TRBJ1-3; D unresolved. The CDR3 sequence is 18 residues long. Deletions cut 5 bases from V and 0 bases from J, with 20 bases between. Germline loops: CDR1 KGHSH, CDR2 LQKENI. The CDR3 sequence: CASSSRRRAETSGNTIYF. CDR3 DNA: TGTGCCAGCTCATCAAGACGGAGGGCAGAGACCTCTGGAAACACCATATATTTT.

The chain joins TRBV6-2 or TRBV6-3 to TRBJ1-5; no reliable D call. The V gene's germline CDR1 is MNHEY and CDR2 SVGEGT. V lost 4 bases and J 1 base, leaving 8 bases between the germline ends. The CDR3 is 14 residues long. CDR3 bases: TGTGCCAGCAGTTGGGGAGACAGCAATCAGCCCCAGCATTTT. It translates to CASSWGDSNQPQHF.